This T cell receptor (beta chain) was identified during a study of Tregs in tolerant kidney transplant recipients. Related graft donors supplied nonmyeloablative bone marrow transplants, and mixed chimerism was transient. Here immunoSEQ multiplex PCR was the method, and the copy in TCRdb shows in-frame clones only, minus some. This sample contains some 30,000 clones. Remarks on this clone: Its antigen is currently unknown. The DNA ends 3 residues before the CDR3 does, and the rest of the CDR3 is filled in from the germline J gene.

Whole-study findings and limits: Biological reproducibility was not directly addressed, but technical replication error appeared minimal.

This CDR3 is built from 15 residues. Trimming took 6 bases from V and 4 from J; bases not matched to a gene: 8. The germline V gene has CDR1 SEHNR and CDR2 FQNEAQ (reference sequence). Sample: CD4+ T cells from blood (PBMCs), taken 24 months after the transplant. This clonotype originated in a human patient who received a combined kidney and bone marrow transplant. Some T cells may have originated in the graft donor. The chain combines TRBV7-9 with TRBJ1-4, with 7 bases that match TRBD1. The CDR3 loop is CASSPRTGRNEKLFF. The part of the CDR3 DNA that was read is TGTGCCAGCAGTCCCCGGACAGGCCGTAATGAAAAA.